This entry concerns a single T cell receptor delta chain. Its recognized antigen is unknown. No base quality values were provided; no much bigger clone lies one nucleotide off. The data stem from a study of human gamma delta and Vdelta1 T cells (dated by TCRdb to 2017 to 2018). General notes on the study: The study investigated Delta One T cells, Vd1+ gamma-delta T cells, as cytotoxic effectors against acute myeloid leukemia.

Receptor libraries were prepared by PCR. Sequenced using an Illumina MiSeq. In TCRdb, clones were called once more from the public reads by CATT, and rows of identical DNA were later combined. The sample table contains several hundred delta-chain clones; only one count was recorded for about a sixth of them. The ten largest clones represent around 62% of the sample. The CDR3 runs 25 amino acids, cysteine and phenylalanine included. The only DNA kept is the CDR3, 75 bases in frame from the first base. V loses 4 bases at its end and J loses 1 base; junction bases beyond the gene matches: 36. Reading the germline V gene gives CDR1 TSWWSYY and CDR2 QGS.

The TCR was taken from a human donor in good health. The sequence is built from TRDV1 and TRDJ1; 7 of the junction bases match TRDD3. Sample: Vdelta1 gamma-delta T cells from blood. The cell subset or site label corresponds to: Vd1+ T cells from peripheral blood. CDR3 region: CALGVVVLSPGGEGTPRGGTDKLIF. The nucleotides read TGTGCTCTTGGGGTGGTGGTCCTATCTCCTGGGGGTGAAGGAACGCCCCGAGGGGGCACCGATAAACTCATCTTT.